What follows are 20 T cell receptor beta chains derived from one specimen sequenced in a study of T cells in Graves' hyperthyroidism and ophthalmopathy. Amplified TCR beta CDR3 regions derived from RNA transcripts. The HTBI primer set drove a first-round RT-PCR of the TCR CDR3. TCRdb ran MiXCR on the multiplex PCR reads and lists one entry per CDR3 protein. This sample has approximately 620,000 distinct CDR3 sequences, with about 14% found just once. Sequenced material: blood. Receptor source: a woman in her thirties with Graves' hyperthyroidism that later progressed to Graves' ophthalmopathy.

This clonotype was observed at least ten times. J is TRBJ1-1 and V is TRBV7-3; no definite D call. Germline V gene data show CDR1 as SGHTA and CDR2 as FQGTGA. This CDR3 is built from 15 residues. V was cut by 0 bases and J by 1 base, with 9 bases left in between. CDR3 sequence: CASSLTRTENTEAFF. For the CDR3, the DNA is TGTGCCAGCAGCTTAACTAGGACGGAGAACACTGAAGCTTTCTTT.

This clonotype occurred many times. The rearrangement uses TRBV11-2 and TRBJ2-5; 10 bases map to TRBD2. The CDR3 sequence is 15 residues long. CDR1 and CDR2 (germline): SGHAT, FQNNGV. The trim removed 0 bases at V and 5 bases at J, leaving 3 bases unmatched. The CDR3 region is CASSLELAGVETQYF. The CDR3 DNA reads TGTGCCAGCAGCTTAGAGCTAGCGGGAGTGGAGACCCAGTACTTC.

At least ten counts were recorded for this clonotype. The CDR3 spells CASSDRGGQPQHF. The CDR3 bases are TGTGCCAGTAGTGACAGGGGTGGCCAGCCCCAGCATTTT. V gene TRBV19 combines with J gene TRBJ1-5; 8 bases are a match to TRBD1. The CDR3 extends over 13 amino acids. Germline CDR1 LNHDA, CDR2 SQIVND (reference sequence). The V gene end was trimmed by 5 bases and the J gene end by 7 bases; junction bases not matched to a gene: 4.

This clonotype was observed at least ten times. J is TRBJ2-7 and V is TRBV24-1; tentative D call: TRBD2 (5 bases). The germline gives CDR1 KGHDR, CDR2 SFDVKD. V was trimmed by 5 bases and J by 4 bases, leaving 11 bases between them. CDR3 length: 13 residues. CDR3 amino acids: CATSASGLYEQYF. In DNA, the CDR3 is TGTGCCACCAGTGCCAGCGGATTGTACGAGCAGTACTTC.

The CDR3 protein is CASISREGDFQETQYF. The CDR3 DNA reads TGTGCCAGCATCTCCAGGGAGGGCGACTTCCAAGAGACCCAGTACTTC. The chain is built from TRBV2 and TRBJ2-5, with 7 bases lining up with TRBD2. The CDR3 is 16 residues long. Trimming cost V 7 bases and J 1 base; bases outside gene matches: 12. Looked up from germline, CDR1 is SNHLY and CDR2 is FYNNEI.

In this sample, this clonotype turned up many times. The rearrangement links TRBV7-2 to TRBJ1-2; possibly TRBD1 for D (5 bases). Germline assignment: CDR1 SGHTA and CDR2 FQGNSA. V shed 7 bases and J shed 9 bases, with 18 bases lying between them. The CDR3 loop spans 13 amino acids. DNA of the CDR3: TGTGCCAGCACCTTGGGACTGCCTGGGAGCTACACCTTC. Translating it yields CASTLGLPGSYTF.

The rearrangement links TRBV9 to TRBJ2-1, with TRBD2 matching over 10 bases. With V trimmed by 3 bases and J by 0 bases, 12 bases remained unmatched. Germline CDR1 SGDLS, CDR2 YYNGEE. The CDR3 is 19 amino acids. The CDR3 coding sequence is TGTGCCAGCAGCGGGTCCCGGACTAGCGGACTCAGCTCCTACAATGAGCAGTTCTTC. Translation: CASSGSRTSGLSSYNEQFF. The full variable domain, with the rest looked up from reference TRBV9 and TRBJ2-1, is DSGVTQTPKHLITATGQRVTLRCSPRSGDLSVYWYQQSLDQGLQFLIQYYNGEERAKGNILERFSAQQFPDLHSELNLSSLELGDSALYFCASSGSRTSGLSSYNEQFFGPGTRLTVL.

The chain combines TRBV5-6 with TRBJ1-2; perhaps TRBD1 as D (6 bases). Germline CDR1 is SGHDT and CDR2 is YYEEEE. This CDR3 is 14 amino acids long. V dropped 3 bases and J dropped 13 bases, with 22 bases sitting between them. The CDR3 bases are TGTGCCAGCAGCTCTCCAGGGGACTCCCTATCGCGCACCTTC. This encodes CASSSPGDSLSRTF. Drawing the rest from reference TRBV5-6 and TRBJ1-2, the complete variable domain is DAGVTQSPTHLIKTRGQQVTLRCSPKSGHDTVSWYQQALGQGPQFIFQYYEEEERQRGNFPDRFSGHQFPNYSSELNVNALLLGDSALYLCASSSPGDSLSRTFGSGTRLTVV.

The chain has TRBV12-3 or TRBV12-4 and TRBJ2-7; D may be TRBD2 (5 bases). The CDR3 runs to 13 residues. Trimming took 3 bases from V and 4 from J, leaving 10 bases between them. The CDR3 region is CASSLWLAYEQYF. CDR3 bases: TGTGCCAGCAGTTTGTGGTTAGCGTACGAGCAGTACTTC.

This clonotype was found many times. The chain carries TRBV9 and TRBJ2-1; D is possibly TRBD1 or TRBD2 (5 bases each). V gave up 0 bases and J gave up 0 bases, with 13 bases separating them. The germline V gene has CDR1 SGDLS and CDR2 YYNGEE. The length of the CDR3 is 17 residues. The CDR3 nucleotides are TGTGCCAGCAGCGTAGAGGGTGAGGGGAGCTCCTACAATGAGCAGTTCTTC. Amino acid sequence: CASSVEGEGSSYNEQFF.

The J gene is TRBJ2-3, the V gene TRBV14, with D unclear. V was trimmed by 0 bases and J by 1 base, leaving 11 bases between them. This CDR3 region has 16 residues. Germline V gene lookup returns CDR1 SGHDN and CDR2 FVKESK. The CDR3 DNA is TGTGCCAGCAGCCAAGATTTCCGCGGCGGCACAGATACGCAGTATTTT. Amino acid sequence: CASSQDFRGGTDTQYF.

The sample holds many counts of this clonotype. This chain joins TRBV29-1 and TRBJ2-7; tentative D call: TRBD2 (8 bases). The CDR3 is 14 amino acids. Trimming took 1 base from V and 7 from J, leaving 17 bases between them. CDR1 is SQVTM, CDR2 ANQGSEA, per germline. CDR3 DNA: TGCAGCGTTGAAGCAGGACAGGCGGGGGGAGAGCAGTACTTC. Protein sequence: CSVEAGQAGGEQYF.

As concerns this clonotype: At one boundary the junction diverges from the germline segment, which might be a read error. The V gene is TRBV2, the J gene TRBJ2-3; D possibly corresponds to TRBD2 (5 bases). Germline lookup yields CDR1 SNHLY and CDR2 FYNNEI. The CDR3 sequence is 16 residues long. DNA for the CDR3: TGTGCCAGCAGTGAAAGCGGTGGACGCCGGGGAGATACGAAGTATTTT. The encoded protein is CASSESGGRRGDTKYF.

This clonotype was recorded a few times. The chain combines TRBV19 with TRBJ1-1; TRBD1 is a possible D gene (5 bases). Trimming shortened V by 9 bases and J by 1 base, and 12 bases separated the two germline ends. Germline V CDR1 and CDR2: LNHDA, SQIVND (reference sequence). The CDR3 covers 13 residues. CDR3 DNA sequence: TGTGCCAGCGGGGACTTCCCGAACACTGAAGCTTTCTTT. Residues: CASGDFPNTEAFF.

The chain combines TRBV5-1 with TRBJ2-7; 11 bases are a match to TRBD2. After removal of 0 bases from V and 7 bases from J, the junction contained 6 bases not matched to a gene. Germline V CDR1 and CDR2: SGHRS, YFSETQ. The CDR3 extends over 15 amino acids. CDR3 nucleotides: TGCGCCAGCAGCTTGGAGGGACTAGCGGTGAAGGAGCAGTACTTC. Translated: CASSLEGLAVKEQYF.

Concerning this clonotype itself: This clone may be a read error of a much larger clone one base away. The gene calls are TRBV19 and TRBJ1-1; possibly TRBD1 for D (6 bases). The V end was cut by 7 bases, the J end by 2 bases, with 17 bases between. Germline V CDR1 and CDR2: LNHDA, SQIVND (reference sequence). This CDR3 spans 15 amino acids. The CDR3 DNA reads as TGTGCCAGTACCATGGGGGGGGGCGAAAACACTGAAGCTTTCTTT. It specifies CASTMGGGENTEAFF. The whole variable domain, filled in from reference TRBV19 and TRBJ1-1, reads DGGITQSPKYLFRKEGQNVTLSCEQNLNHDAMYWYRQDPGQGLRLIYYSQIVNDFQKGDIAEGYSVSREKKESFPLTVTSAQKNPTAFYLCASTMGGGENTEAFFGQGTRLTVV.

This clonotype showed up many times. The chain combines TRBV12-3 or TRBV12-4 with TRBJ2-7, with TRBD1 as a possible D gene (5 bases). The CDR3 runs to 15 residues. Trimming left V 5 bases short and J 4 bases short, with 18 bases between. The CDR3 nucleotides read TGTGCCAGCAGTCCCGGACACCGACCACCTTACGAGCAGTACTTC. Residues: CASSPGHRPPYEQYF.

The sample holds a few counts of this clonotype. J is TRBJ2-7 and V is TRBV18, with D perhaps TRBD2 (6 bases). Trimming pared 3 bases from V and 4 bases from J, leaving 22 bases between. CDR1 and CDR2 (germline): KGHSH, LQKENI. The CDR3 is 17 residues long. This CDR3 reads CASSPSPGLRVGYEQYF. The CDR3 region has the DNA TGTGCCAGCTCACCTTCCCCGGGACTCCGGGTGGGGTACGAGCAGTACTTC.

The sample holds a few counts of this clonotype. The rearrangement joins TRBV28 to TRBJ2-1; weak D call: TRBD2 (6 bases). The CDR3 runs to 13 residues. CDR1 and CDR2 from the germline V gene are MDHEN and SYDVKM. V was cut by 7 bases and J by 8 bases, with 15 bases left in between. The CDR3 DNA reads as TGTGCCAGCATCGGAGGGGCGGGCTATGAGCAGTTCTTC. As protein: CASIGGAGYEQFF.

Points on this clonotype: A much larger clone lies one base from this, so it may be a read error. In DNA form, the CDR3 reads TGTGCCAGCAGTTACGAGGTGACGAGGGGCTGCACCTTC. It translates to CASSYEVTRGCTF. V gene TRBV6-9 combines with J gene TRBJ1-2; possible D gene TRBD1, 5 bases. CDR1 and CDR2 (germline): MNHGY, SVAAGI. The CDR3 loop spans 13 amino acids.